This T cell receptor beta chain comes out of a study of shared clonotypes between healthy human individuals. Each cell subset's genomic DNA was divided evenly among several immunoSEQ plates. 200 to 250 ng DNA, around 30,000 T cell genomes, went into each sorted-subset replicate PCR. Method: immunoSEQ multiplex PCR; TCRdb's copy keeps in-frame clones and lacks some. This table has 700,000 to 950,000 clones, just over 95% appearing once. The CDR3 covers 16 residues. The trim removed 4 bases at V and 0 bases at J, leaving 8 bases unmatched. CDR1 and CDR2 (germline): MNHEY, SVGAGI. Naive CD8 cells comprised CD45RO-negative, CCR7-positively selected cells, excluding terminally differentiated effector memory CD45RA+ cells.

Sample: naive CD8+ T cells sorted from blood. This sequence was found in a man aged 25 to 40 in good health. The chain links TRBV6-5 to TRBJ2-7; 8 bases are shared with TRBD1. CDR3 sequence reads: CASSLSRDRTSYEQYF. CDR3 DNA: TGTGCCAGCAGTTTATCCCGGGACAGGACCTCCTACGAGCAGTACTTC.